The next 10 T cell receptor beta chains were all read from a single sample in a study of T-cell memory formation after mild COVID-19. TCRdb itself ran the 5' RACE reads through MiXCR, one entry per CDR3 protein. The sample carries about 400,000 distinct CDR3 sequences, 15% to 20% recorded once. The source material was PBMCs or a T cell subset sorted from them (not recorded which). All receptors derive from a man aged 18-30 years who had mild COVID-19 (a few samples of this study predate the infection). Cell type and time point are not known.

V is TRBV2 and J is TRBJ1-5; TRBD1 is a possible D gene (6 bases). CDR3 length equals 15 residues. V gave up 5 bases and J gave up 6 bases, with 17 bases separating them. Germline CDR1 is SNHLY and CDR2 is FYNNEI. The CDR3 loop is CASSSGGRFVQPQHF. CDR3 coding DNA: TGTGCCAGCAGTAGCGGGGGGCGGTTTGTTCAGCCCCAGCATTTT.

V and J are TRBV7-9 and TRBJ2-3; D possibly uses TRBD1 or TRBD2 (6 bases each). Germline V lookup: CDR1 SEHNR, CDR2 FQNEAQ (reference sequence). The CDR3 has 15 residues. V was shortened by 7 bases and J by 3 bases, with 17 bases between the two germline ends. The CDR3 spells CASTSGGGGTDTQYF. For the CDR3, the DNA is TGTGCCAGCACCTCGGGTGGAGGGGGAACAGATACGCAGTATTTT.

This clonotype was seen only a few times. V is TRBV5-1 and J is TRBJ1-4, with a tentative D call TRBD1 (5 bases). V lost 4 bases and J 8 bases, leaving 18 bases between the germline ends. Germline CDR1 SGHRS, CDR2 YFSETQ. CDR3 length: 15 amino acids. The CDR3 loop is CASSGGSPSGEKLFF. CDR3 sequence (DNA): TGCGCCAGCAGCGGGGGGTCACCTTCGGGAGAAAAACTGTTTTTT.

The CDR3 sequence: CAAQGSRYGYTF. The CDR3 DNA is TGTGCCGCCCAGGGCAGCCGCTATGGCTACACCTTC. The J gene is TRBJ1-2, the V gene TRBV6-6; TRBD1 is a possible D gene (5 bases). CDR1 MNHNY and CDR2 SVGAGI come from the germline V gene (reference sequence). V was pared by 11 bases and J by 4 bases, with 14 bases between. CDR3 length equals 12 residues.

The V gene is TRBV5-1, the J gene TRBJ1-1; D is ambiguous. V shed 4 bases and J shed 3 bases, with 13 bases lying between them. The germline V gene encodes CDR1 SGHRS and CDR2 YFSETQ. The CDR3 spans 14 residues. The CDR3 reads CASSASSEDTEAFF. For the CDR3, the DNA is TGCGCCAGCAGCGCCTCGTCAGAAGACACTGAAGCTTTCTTT.

The CDR3 DNA follows: TGTGCCAGTATGGGCAGGGAGAACACTGAAGCTTTCTTT. It encodes CASMGRENTEAFF. This chain uses TRBV19 with TRBJ1-1; weak D call: TRBD1 (5 bases). The CDR3 totals 13 residues. Germline CDR1 LNHDA, CDR2 SQIVND (reference sequence). V was trimmed by 7 bases and J by 1 base, leaving 10 bases between them. Drawing the rest from reference TRBV19 and TRBJ1-1, the complete variable domain is DGGITQSPKYLFRKEGQNVTLSCEQNLNHDAMYWYRQDPGQGLRLIYYSQIVNDFQKGDIAEGYSVSREKKESFPLTVTSAQKNPTAFYLCASMGRENTEAFFGQGTRLTVV.

This clonotype was counted a few times. The chain has TRBV7-2 and TRBJ1-2; 11 bases are a match to TRBD1. CDR1 is SGHTA, CDR2 FQGNSA, per germline. Losses at the gene ends were 5 bases for V and 4 bases for J; bases not matched to a gene: 6. The CDR3 is made up of 15 amino acids. The CDR3 region is CASSADRGQGYGYTF. Written as DNA, the CDR3 is TGTGCCAGCAGCGCGGACAGGGGGCAGGGCTATGGCTACACCTTC.

The table lists this clonotype with a few counts. The chain links TRBV29-1 to TRBJ2-4; D is uncertain. This CDR3 is 13 amino acids long. The ends were cut back, 6 bases at V and 3 bases at J, with 12 bases in the middle. Germline loops: CDR1 SQVTM, CDR2 ANQGSEA. The CDR3 reads CSVADGYKNIQYF. Here the CDR3 DNA reads TGCAGCGTCGCTGACGGATACAAAAACATTCAGTACTTC.

There are a few counts of this clonotype. J is TRBJ2-5 and V is TRBV30; 10 bases map to TRBD2. Germline V CDR1 and CDR2: GTSNPN, SVGIG (reference sequence). This CDR3 spans 15 amino acids. V lost 2 bases and J lost 4; bases outside the gene matches: 7. CDR3 sequence reads: CAWSSGGAGGETQYF. The CDR3 coding sequence is TGTGCCTGGAGTAGCGGGGGGGCCGGAGGAGAGACCCAGTACTTC.

This clonotype was detected a few times. The V call is TRBV6-2 or TRBV6-3, the J call TRBJ2-5, with no clear D. This CDR3 spans 11 amino acids. Germline V CDR1 and CDR2: MNHEY, SVGEGT. V was pared by 11 bases and J by 5 bases, with 12 bases between. CDR3 protein: CAGRTGETQYF. The CDR3, as DNA: TGTGCCGGGCGGACCGGTGAGACCCAGTACTTC.